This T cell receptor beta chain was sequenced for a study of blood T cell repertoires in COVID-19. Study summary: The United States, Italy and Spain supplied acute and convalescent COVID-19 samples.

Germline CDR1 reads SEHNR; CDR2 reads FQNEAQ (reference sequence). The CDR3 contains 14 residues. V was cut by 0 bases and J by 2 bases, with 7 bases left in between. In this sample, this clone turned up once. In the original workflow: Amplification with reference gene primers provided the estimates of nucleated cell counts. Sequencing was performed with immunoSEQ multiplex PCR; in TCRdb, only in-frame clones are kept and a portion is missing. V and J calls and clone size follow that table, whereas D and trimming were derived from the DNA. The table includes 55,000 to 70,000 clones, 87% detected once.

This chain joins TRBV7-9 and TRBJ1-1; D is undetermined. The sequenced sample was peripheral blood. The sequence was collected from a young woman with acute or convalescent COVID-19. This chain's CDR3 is CASSLAPGNTEAFF. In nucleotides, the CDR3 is TGTGCCAGCAGCTTAGCCCCAGGAAACACTGAAGCTTTCTTT.